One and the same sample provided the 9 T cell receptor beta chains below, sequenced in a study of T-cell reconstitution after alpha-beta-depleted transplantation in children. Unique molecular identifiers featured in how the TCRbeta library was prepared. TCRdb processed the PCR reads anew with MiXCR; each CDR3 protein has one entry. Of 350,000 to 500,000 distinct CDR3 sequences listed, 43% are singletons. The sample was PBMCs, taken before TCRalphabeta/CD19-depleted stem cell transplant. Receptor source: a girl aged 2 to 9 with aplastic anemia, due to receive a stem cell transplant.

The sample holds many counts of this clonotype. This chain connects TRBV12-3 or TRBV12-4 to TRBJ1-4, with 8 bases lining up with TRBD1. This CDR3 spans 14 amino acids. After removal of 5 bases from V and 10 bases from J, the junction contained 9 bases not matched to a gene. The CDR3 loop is CASSRDRRTGKLFF. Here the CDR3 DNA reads TGTGCCAGCAGTCGGGACAGGAGGACCGGAAAACTGTTTTTT.

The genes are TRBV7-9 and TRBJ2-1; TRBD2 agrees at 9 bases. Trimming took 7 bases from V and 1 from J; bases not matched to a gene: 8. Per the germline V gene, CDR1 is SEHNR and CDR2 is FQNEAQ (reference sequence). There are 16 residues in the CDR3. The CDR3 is CASNPSGRLSYNEQFF. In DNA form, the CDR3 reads TGTGCCAGCAACCCAAGCGGGAGGTTATCCTACAATGAGCAGTTCTTC.

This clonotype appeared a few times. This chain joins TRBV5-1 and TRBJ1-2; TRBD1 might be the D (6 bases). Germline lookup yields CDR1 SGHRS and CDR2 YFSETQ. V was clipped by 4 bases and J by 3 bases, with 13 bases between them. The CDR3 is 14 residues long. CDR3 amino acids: CASSLRYRDYGYTF. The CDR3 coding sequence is TGCGCCAGCAGCCTGCGGTACAGGGACTATGGCTACACCTTC. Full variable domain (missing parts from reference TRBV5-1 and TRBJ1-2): KAGVTQTPRYLIKTRGQQVTLSCSPISGHRSVSWYQQTPGQGLQFLFEYFSETQRNKGNFPGRFSGRQFSNSRSEMNVSTLELGDSALYLCASSLRYRDYGYTFGSGTRLTVV.

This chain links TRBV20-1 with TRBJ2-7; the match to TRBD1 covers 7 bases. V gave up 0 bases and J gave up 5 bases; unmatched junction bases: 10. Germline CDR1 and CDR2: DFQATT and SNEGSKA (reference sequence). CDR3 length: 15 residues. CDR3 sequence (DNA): TGCAGTGCTAGAGATCCCGACAGGGTTAGGCACGAGCAGTACTTC. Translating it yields CSARDPDRVRHEQYF.

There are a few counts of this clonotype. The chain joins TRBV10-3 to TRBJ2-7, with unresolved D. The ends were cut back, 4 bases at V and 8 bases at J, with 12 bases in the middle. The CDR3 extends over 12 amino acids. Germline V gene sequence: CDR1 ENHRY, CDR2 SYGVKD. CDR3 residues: CAISVGQDKQYF. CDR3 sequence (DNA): TGTGCCATCAGTGTTGGGCAGGATAAGCAGTACTTC.

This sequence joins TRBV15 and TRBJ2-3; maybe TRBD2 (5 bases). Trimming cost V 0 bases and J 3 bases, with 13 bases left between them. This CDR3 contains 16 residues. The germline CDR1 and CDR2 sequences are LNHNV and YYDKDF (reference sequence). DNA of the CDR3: TGTGCCACCAGCAGAGATTTCACTAGTGGTACAGATACGCAGTATTTT. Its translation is CATSRDFTSGTDTQYF.

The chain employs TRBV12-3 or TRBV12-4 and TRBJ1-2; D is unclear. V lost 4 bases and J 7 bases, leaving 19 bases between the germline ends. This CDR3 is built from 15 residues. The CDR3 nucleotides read TGTGCCAGCAGTTCCCTAGTCCGAATCGAACTTGGCTACACCTTC. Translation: CASSSLVRIELGYTF.

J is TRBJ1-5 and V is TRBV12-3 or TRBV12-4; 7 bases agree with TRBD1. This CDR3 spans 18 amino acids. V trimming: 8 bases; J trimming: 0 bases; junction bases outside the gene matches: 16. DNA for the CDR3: TGTGCCAGCGACTCTTCCGCACAGGGGTTTTATAGCAATCAGCCCCAGCATTTT. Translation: CASDSSAQGFYSNQPQHF.

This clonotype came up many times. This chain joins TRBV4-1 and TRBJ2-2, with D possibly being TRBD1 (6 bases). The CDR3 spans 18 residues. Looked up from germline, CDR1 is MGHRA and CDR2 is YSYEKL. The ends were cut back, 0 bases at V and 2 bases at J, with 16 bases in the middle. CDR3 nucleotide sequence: TGCGCCAGCAGCCAAGAACCACCGACAGGAACCAACACCGGGGAGCTGTTTTTT. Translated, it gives CASSQEPPTGTNTGELFF.